Listed below are T cell receptor beta chains from one sample, sequenced in a study of cytomegalovirus exposure and HLA in healthy donors. TCRdb's table, derived via immunoSEQ multiplex PCR, lists solely in-frame clones and lacks some. The sample table includes 200,000 to 250,000 clones. Material for sequencing was PBMCs. Source of these receptors: a woman between 25 and 40 years old in good health and CMV-seropositive. Each CDR3 is given with its conserved first and last residue.

v_gene: TRBV29-1; j_gene: TRBJ1-1; CDR3aa: CSVQRDRVGAEAFF
v_gene: TRBV19; j_gene: TRBJ2-7; CDR3aa: CASSTPLLAGHNYEQYF
v_gene: TRBV18; j_gene: TRBJ1-1; CDR3aa: CASSPRTGANTEAFF
v_gene: TRBV19; j_gene: TRBJ2-7; CDR3aa: CASSIRTGNFNEQYF
v_gene: TRBV5-1; j_gene: TRBJ2-7; CDR3aa: CASSRGTSGSVQYF
v_gene: TRBV20-1; j_gene: TRBJ2-7; CDR3aa: CSARDNYEQYF
v_gene: TRBV18; j_gene: TRBJ1-1; CDR3aa: CASSPQGGDTEAFF
v_gene: TRBV7-2; j_gene: TRBJ2-3; CDR3aa: CASSLHRGITDTQYF
v_gene: TRBV18; j_gene: TRBJ2-5; CDR3aa: CASSRRETQYF
v_gene: TRBV7-8; j_gene: TRBJ2-5; CDR3aa: CASSFTGGGETQYF